Described below is a single T cell receptor (beta chain) sequence and its context. Germline V gene lookup returns CDR1 SGHTA and CDR2 FQGNSA. This CDR3 has 19 residues. V gave up 6 bases and J gave up 1 base, with 27 bases separating them. Sequenced by immunoSEQ multiplex PCR; TCRdb stores in-frame clones only, minus some. The sample has roughly 420,000 clones; roughly 88% are singletons. This entry belongs to a study of blood T cell repertoires in COVID-19. The chain uses TRBV7-2 and TRBJ1-1; a possible D gene is TRBD1 (6 bases). Specimen: PBMCs or T cells enriched from blood (not recorded which). The clonotype comes from a woman in her twenties or thirties with acute COVID-19. CDR3 nucleotides: TGTGCCAGCAGAAAAACCTGGTCGGGAGGGGGATGGGAGAACACTGAAGCTTTCTTT. It is translated as CASRKTWSGGGWENTEAFF.